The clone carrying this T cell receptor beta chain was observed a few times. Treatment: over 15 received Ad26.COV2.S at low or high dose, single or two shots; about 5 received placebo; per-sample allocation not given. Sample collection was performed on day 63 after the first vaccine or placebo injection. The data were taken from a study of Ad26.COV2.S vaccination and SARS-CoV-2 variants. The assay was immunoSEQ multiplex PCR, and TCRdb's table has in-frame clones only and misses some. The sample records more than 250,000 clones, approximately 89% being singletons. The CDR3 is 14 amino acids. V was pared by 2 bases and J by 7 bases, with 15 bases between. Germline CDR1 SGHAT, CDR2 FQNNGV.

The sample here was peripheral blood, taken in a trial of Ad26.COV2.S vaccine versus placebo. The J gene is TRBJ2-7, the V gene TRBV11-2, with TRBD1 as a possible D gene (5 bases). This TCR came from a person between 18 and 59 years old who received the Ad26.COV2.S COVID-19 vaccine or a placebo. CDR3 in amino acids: CASSLSQGNLEQYF. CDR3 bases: TGTGCCAGCAGCTTAAGTCAGGGTAACTTAGAGCAGTACTTC.